This T cell receptor beta chain was recovered during a study of blood T cells in healthy people across ages. General observations from the study: From one million sequenced T cells, diversity estimates were lower bounds.

It was with a sample-barcoded 5' primer and a J-beta primer mix that a second PCR of about 6 to 12 cycles was run. TCRdb reprocessed the 5' RACE reads via MiXCR and lists one record per CDR3 protein. The sample shows approximately 780,000 distinct CDR3 sequences, under 30% of them seen only once. With respect to this clonotype: The antigen is undetermined. One junction end disagrees with the germline gene, perhaps due to a read error.

The CDR3 spans 12 residues. Germline loops: CDR1 MNHEY, CDR2 SMNVEV (reference sequence). Total RNA, at least 5.5 micrograms per sample, came from PBMCs. In addition, the sample was reused for a study of T cells of mothers and their children. Per that study: Normalized overlap was always slightly, never significantly, higher in related than unrelated mother-child pairs.

The sample consisted of blood. This receptor was identified in a boy aged 10-17 years in good health. The chain carries TRBV27 and TRBJ2-5; the D call may be TRBD1 or TRBD2 (5 bases each). CDR3 DNA: TGTGCCAGCAGTTTAGGGGGTGAGACCCAGCACTTC. It codes for CASSLGGETQHF.